This T cell receptor beta chain was captured in a study of spatial heterogeneity in lung cancer. Germline lookup yields CDR1 SGHTA and CDR2 FQGTGA. This CDR3 comprises 14 residues. The junction had 4 bases not matched to a gene; V was cut back by 2 bases and J by 6 bases. This clonotype was counted a few times. TCRdb analysed the 5' RACE reads with MiXCR anew, one entry per CDR3 protein. Among tens of thousands of distinct CDR3 sequences listed, about 20% were seen once. The time point was: sample taken at primary tumor resection. Unsorted whole RNA from tumor, nontumor lung or frozen PBMC underwent sequencing. Samples were obtained from approximately 76 donors, all untreated early-stage non-small cell lung cancer patients.

This clonotype was sampled from a male donor with early-stage non-small cell lung cancer. Sequencing was performed on PBMCs, taken at surgery. The rearrangement links TRBV7-3 to TRBJ2-3, with 8 positions matching TRBD2. In nucleotides, the CDR3 is TGTGCCAGCAGCTTAGGTGGCGGGAGGGATACGCAGTATTTT. The encoded protein is CASSLGGGRDTQYF.